The clone carrying this T cell receptor beta chain was detected many times. What it binds is unknown. This entry belongs to a study of response to subunit inactivated influenza vaccine. From the RT-PCR reads, TCRdb called clonotypes with MiXCR, one entry per CDR3 protein. The sample comprises some 500,000 distinct CDR3 sequences, roughly 13% of which are singletons, and around 12% rests with the top ten. Broader study findings: Seasonal influenza vaccination, on each occasion, was suggested by the authors to recruit few new T cells.

This sequence was found in a man aged 45-60 years who received an inactivated influenza vaccine. This material consisted of PBMCs from blood, taken 45 days after vaccination.

For the CDR3, the DNA is TGCGCCAGCAGCTTGGGCGGAGGACTATCCTACGAGCAGTACTTC. As protein: CASSLGGGLSYEQYF. This chain links TRBV5-1 with TRBJ2-7; a possible D gene is TRBD2 (6 bases). CDR1 and CDR2 from the germline V gene are SGHRS and YFSETQ. This CDR3 is 15 amino acids long. The ends were cut back, 0 bases at V and 1 base at J, with 11 bases in the middle.